Below are 4 T cell receptor beta chains sequenced from a single sample in a study of blood T cell repertoires in COVID-19 (dated by TCRdb to the early 2020s). To prepare the library, the immunoSEQ multiplex PCR assay was applied. TCRdb limited this immuneACCESS table to in-frame rearrangements with V and J called. A share of clones is missing; checked studies link under half to unresolved V genes, and the rest is unexplained. This sample holds some 270,000 clones; roughly nine tenths were observed only once. Around 9% of the sample goes to the ten largest clones. Sequencing used peripheral blood. Receptors were obtained from a man aged 35 to 55 with active or convalescent COVID-19.

The V gene is TRBV10-1, the J gene TRBJ2-2; no clear D gene. CDR1 and CDR2 from the germline V gene are WNHNN and SYGVQD (reference sequence). There are 13 residues in the CDR3. The germline V and J ends were trimmed by 2 bases and 8 bases, with 9 bases remaining between them. The CDR3 region has the DNA TGCGCCAGCAGTGAGAAAATCGGGGGGGAGCTGTTTTTT. This translates into CASSEKIGGELFF.

The rearrangement joins TRBV9 to TRBJ2-3; D perhaps matches TRBD2 (6 bases). The CDR3 runs to 15 residues. Germline V gene sequence: CDR1 SGDLS, CDR2 YYNGEE. V dropped 4 bases and J dropped 5 bases, with 17 bases sitting between them. CDR3 DNA sequence: TGTGCCAGCAGCACGAGCCCGGGAGCTGTAGATACGCAGTATTTT. This gives the protein CASSTSPGAVDTQYF.

The rearrangement uses TRBV19 and TRBJ2-5; 10 nucleotides line up with TRBD2. The CDR3 contains 18 residues. V dropped 5 bases and J dropped 4; count of bases not matched to a gene: 16. Germline V lookup: CDR1 LNHDA, CDR2 SQIVND (reference sequence). The CDR3 nucleotides are TGTGCCAGTAGTTTCCCAAGCGGGGGGGCCGGCGGAAGAGAGACCCAGTACTTC. Translating gives CASSFPSGGAGGRETQYF.

There are a few counts of this clone. The chain joins TRBV27 to TRBJ1-2; D unclear. The V end lost 0 bases, the J end lost 0 bases, and 11 bases lay between the germline ends. CDR1 is MNHEY and CDR2 is SMNVEV in the germline V gene (reference sequence). CDR3 length: 16 residues. In DNA, the CDR3 is TGTGCCAGCAGTTTATCGTTCGGAGCCGCTAACTATGGCTACACCTTC. This codes for CASSLSFGAANYGYTF.